Listed below are T cell receptor beta chains from one sample, sequenced in a study of T cell responses to AZD1222 COVID-19 vaccine. Repertoires were generated with immunoSEQ multiplex PCR, while TCRdb's copy carries only in-frame clones and drops some. The repertoire consists of 100,000 to 120,000 clones, with around 81% occurring once and the leading ten covering 3.5% to 5.5%. Sequencing was performed on peripheral blood, taken on day 0 of AZD1222 vaccination. These receptor sequences come from an adult in good health. The CDR3 runs from the conserved cysteine through the conserved F or W. The order of the fields is V gene, clone size, J gene, D gene, CDR3 DNA, CDR3 protein. A D gene is named only where the DNA matches it firmly. Clone size, where shown, is once, few, many, or a class for clones that have expanded.

>TRBV7-3|-|TRBJ1-6|-
TGTGCCAGCAGCTTAATGAGCGGGGGCGATTCACCCCTCCACTTT
CASSLMSGGDSPLHF
>TRBV12-3/TRBV12-4|-|TRBJ2-7|-
TGTGCCAGCAGTCCTTACAACTACGAGCAGTACTTC
CASSPYNYEQYF
>TRBV23-1|-|TRBJ1-1|TRBD1
TGCGCCAGCAGATTATCCAGGGGGTCAATTGAAGCTTTCTTT
CASRLSRGSIEAFF
>TRBV13|once|TRBJ2-3|-
TGTGCCAGCAGCTTAGGCCTAAGGGACCCTAGCACAGATACGCAGTATTTT
CASSLGLRDPSTDTQYF
>TRBV4-1|-|TRBJ2-3|-
TGCGCCAGCAGACAGGCAACCGCCACAGATACGCAGTATTTT
CASRQATATDTQYF
>TRBV14|-|TRBJ2-7|-
TGTGCCAGCAACCCGGGGCGGGACCTCTACGAGCAGTACTTC
CASNPGRDLYEQYF
>TRBV18|once|TRBJ2-1|-
TGTGCCAGCTCACCAACCCCACACGCGGATGAGCAGTTCTTC
CASSPTPHADEQFF
>TRBV2|-|TRBJ2-5|TRBD2
TGTGCCAGCAGGGAACTAGCGCGGGGAAAAGAGACCCAGTACTTC
CASRELARGKETQYF
>TRBV18|-|TRBJ2-7|TRBD1
TGTGCCAGCTCAGACAGGGTGGGCGACGAGCAGTACTTC
CASSDRVGDEQYF
>TRBV10-2|-|TRBJ2-1|-
TGCGCCAGCAGTGATAAGAGCGGTGCCTACAATGAGCAGTTCTTC
CASSDKSGAYNEQFF
>TRBV7-9|few|TRBJ1-1|-
TGTGCCAGCAGCTTAGCGGGAGGGGGCACTGAAGCTTTCTTT
CASSLAGGGTEAFF
>TRBV20-1|-|TRBJ2-1|-
TGCAGTGCTAGAGAGGACAATGAGCAGTTCTTC
CSAREDNEQFF
>TRBV19|-|TRBJ2-3|-
TGTGCCAGTAGTATACGGCCAGGGGGCACAGATACGCAGTATTTT
CASSIRPGGTDTQYF
>TRBV7-9|-|TRBJ2-2|TRBD2
TGTGCCAGCAGCGGCACTAGCGGGGTCACCGGGGAGCTGTTTTTT
CASSGTSGVTGELFF
>TRBV11-1|few|TRBJ2-3|TRBD1
TGTGCCAGCAGCTCGAACAGGGGTACGCAGTATTTT
CASSSNRGTQYF
>TRBV9|-|TRBJ2-2|TRBD2
TGTGCCAGCAGCGTAGAAGGACTAGCGGGCACCGGGGAGCTGTTTTTT
CASSVEGLAGTGELFF
>TRBV30|-|TRBJ1-5|TRBD1
TGTGCCTGGGCAGGGGGCCCTAATCAGCCCCAGCATTTT
CAWAGGPNQPQHF
>TRBV11-2|-|TRBJ1-6|TRBD1
TGTGCCAGCAGCCTAAGGGACAGTAATTCACCCCTCCACTTT
CASSLRDSNSPLHF
>TRBV6-2/TRBV6-3|few|TRBJ1-2|TRBD1
TGTGCCAGCAGTTTTAACAGGGGAGCCTATGGCTACACCTTC
CASSFNRGAYGYTF
>TRBV30|-|TRBJ1-2|TRBD1
TGTGCCTGGATACTCGCAGGGGGAAATGGCTACACCTTC
CAWILAGGNGYTF